This TCR beta chain comes out of a study of cytomegalovirus exposure and HLA in healthy donors. The overall study: From HLA-typed donors, an early data release held 70 million to 95 million unique TCRs.

General study results and limits: Later analysis reportedly placed an Asian-associated ancestry cluster below the approximately 730-donor mean in N-insertions. Previously analyzed data showed that most TCR beta V segments were productive at a frequency of about 90% or about 30%.

Researchers ran the PCR with 60 Vbeta and 13 Jbeta primers. The protocol was immunoSEQ multiplex PCR, while the TCRdb copy is restricted to in-frame clones and leaves out a portion. The repertoire holds some 200,000 clones, with less than 80% as singletons. The ends were cut back, 7 bases at V and 0 bases at J, with 15 bases in the middle. This CDR3 region has 14 residues. CDR1 and CDR2 from the germline V gene are SQVTM and ANQGSEA. Of note for this clone: Its antigen is as yet unknown.

The TCR was taken from a man aged 40-49 years in good health and CMV-seronegative. The rearrangement joins TRBV29-1 to TRBJ1-1; D unclear. Sequenced sample: PBMCs. CDR3 residues: CSAVGNGLNTEAFF. DNA of the CDR3: TGCAGCGCCGTCGGGAACGGGCTGAACACTGAAGCTTTCTTT. The complete variable domain, with remaining parts taken from reference TRBV29-1 and TRBJ1-1, reads SAVISQKPSRDICQRGTSLTIQCQVDSQVTMMFWYRQQPGQSLTLIATANQGSEATYESGFVIDKFPISRPNLTFSTLTVSNMSPEDSSIYLCSAVGNGLNTEAFFGQGTRLTVV.